This T cell receptor beta chain emerged from a study of technical replicates of blood from several donors. The CDR3 consists of 16 residues. Germline CDR1 KGHSH, CDR2 LQKENI. The V end lost 3 bases, the J end lost 4 bases, and 19 bases lay between the germline ends. Sequencing was performed with immunoSEQ multiplex PCR; in TCRdb, only in-frame clones are kept and a portion is missing. The table lists 100,000 or so clones, about 94% of them singletons. This clone was seen once. The source of this sequence is a human donor in good health. The sequenced material came from T cells isolated from PBMCs. The chain uses TRBV18 and TRBJ2-7, with D maybe TRBD1 (5 bases). The CDR3 loop is CASSPSHQGMLYEQYF. CDR3 DNA sequence: TGTGCCAGCTCACCTTCCCACCAGGGAATGTTGTACGAGCAGTACTTC.